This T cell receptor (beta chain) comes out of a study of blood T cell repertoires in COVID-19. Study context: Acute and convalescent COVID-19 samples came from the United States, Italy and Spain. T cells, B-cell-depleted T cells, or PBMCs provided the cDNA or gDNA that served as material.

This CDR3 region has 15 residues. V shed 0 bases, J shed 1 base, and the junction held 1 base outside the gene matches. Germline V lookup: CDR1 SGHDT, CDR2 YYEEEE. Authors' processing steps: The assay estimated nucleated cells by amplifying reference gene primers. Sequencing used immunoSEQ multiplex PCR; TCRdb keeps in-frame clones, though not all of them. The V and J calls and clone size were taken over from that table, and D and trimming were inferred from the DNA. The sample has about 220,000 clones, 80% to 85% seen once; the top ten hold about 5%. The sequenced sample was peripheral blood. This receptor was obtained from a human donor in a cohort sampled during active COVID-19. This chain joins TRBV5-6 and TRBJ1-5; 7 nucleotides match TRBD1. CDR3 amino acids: CASSLAGGSNQPQHF. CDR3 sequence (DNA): TGTGCCAGCAGCTTGGCAGGGGGGAGCAATCAGCCCCAGCATTTT.